This is a list of T cell receptor beta chains from one sample in a study of cytomegalovirus exposure and HLA in healthy donors. Profiling relied on immunoSEQ multiplex PCR, and the TCRdb table lists in-frame clones only, not all of them. The table has around 130,000 clones, roughly four fifths seen once; the top ten hold over 0.8%. Source material: PBMCs. The receptors stem from a woman aged 60-75 years in good health and CMV-seronegative. Each CDR3 is given with its conserved first and last residue. Each record gives: V gene, J gene, D gene, CDR3 length, clone size, CDR3 protein, CDR3 DNA. D genes are given only for firm matches. Expanded clones get a size class; other rows say once, few or many, or leave the size out.

V gene: TRBV15; J gene: TRBJ2-1; D gene: TRBD2; CDR3 length: 18; clone size: NA; CDR3 protein: CATSARTSGAGPYNEQFF; CDR3 DNA: TGTGCCACCAGCGCCCGGACTAGCGGAGCGGGCCCCTACAATGAGCAGTTCTTC
V gene: TRBV7-3; J gene: TRBJ2-4; D gene: NA; CDR3 length: 13; clone size: NA; CDR3 protein: CASSLIFGNIQYF; CDR3 DNA: TGTGCCAGCAGCTTAATTTTCGGGAACATTCAGTACTTC
V gene: TRBV7-3; J gene: TRBJ2-1; D gene: NA; CDR3 length: 15; clone size: NA; CDR3 protein: CASSLLANPGVEQFF; CDR3 DNA: TGTGCCAGCAGCCTCTTAGCGAATCCTGGTGTAGAGCAGTTCTTC
V gene: TRBV28; J gene: TRBJ2-7; D gene: NA; CDR3 length: 15; clone size: NA; CDR3 protein: CASSVGGADSYEQYF; CDR3 DNA: TGTGCCAGCAGTGTCGGCGGGGCGGATTCCTACGAGCAGTACTTC
V gene: TRBV18; J gene: TRBJ1-3; D gene: NA; CDR3 length: 18; clone size: NA; CDR3 protein: CARSPLGGTMAERNTIYF; CDR3 DNA: TGTGCCAGATCACCACTCGGTGGGACAATGGCGGAGAGAAACACCATATATTTT
V gene: TRBV5-1; J gene: TRBJ2-1; D gene: TRBD1; CDR3 length: 14; clone size: NA; CDR3 protein: CASSDGTGNNEQFF; CDR3 DNA: TGCGCCAGCTCAGATGGGACAGGGAACAATGAGCAGTTCTTC
V gene: TRBV28; J gene: TRBJ2-2; D gene: NA; CDR3 length: 16; clone size: NA; CDR3 protein: CASSLSRGPHTGELFF; CDR3 DNA: TGTGCCAGCAGTTTATCCCGCGGGCCACACACCGGGGAGCTGTTTTTT
V gene: TRBV28; J gene: TRBJ2-7; D gene: TRBD2; CDR3 length: 17; clone size: NA; CDR3 protein: CASRRLAGPYSPYEQYF; CDR3 DNA: TGTGCCAGCAGGCGACTAGCGGGACCTTACAGCCCCTACGAGCAGTACTTC
V gene: TRBV5-1; J gene: TRBJ2-7; D gene: TRBD1; CDR3 length: 13; clone size: NA; CDR3 protein: CASSRDRVPEQYF; CDR3 DNA: TGCGCCTCATCCCGGGACAGGGTTCCCGAGCAGTACTTC
V gene: TRBV5-5; J gene: TRBJ2-1; D gene: TRBD2; CDR3 length: 15; clone size: NA; CDR3 protein: CASRDGGAGYNEQFF; CDR3 DNA: TGTGCCAGCCGGGACGGGGGGGCGGGGTACAATGAGCAGTTCTTC
V gene: TRBV28; J gene: TRBJ2-7; D gene: NA; CDR3 length: 13; clone size: NA; CDR3 protein: CASSRNRDLKGYF; CDR3 DNA: TGTGCCAGCAGTCGGAACAGGGATCTCAAAGGATACTTC
V gene: TRBV6-1; J gene: TRBJ2-2; D gene: TRBD2; CDR3 length: 15; clone size: NA; CDR3 protein: CASSLLAGNTGELFF; CDR3 DNA: TGTGCCAGCAGCCTACTAGCGGGGAACACCGGGGAGCTGTTTTTT
V gene: TRBV2; J gene: TRBJ1-4; D gene: TRBD1; CDR3 length: 14; clone size: NA; CDR3 protein: CASSRTGFREKLFF; CDR3 DNA: TGTGCCAGCAGCCGGACAGGGTTTAGGGAAAAACTGTTTTTT
V gene: TRBV27; J gene: TRBJ2-1; D gene: TRBD1; CDR3 length: 14; clone size: NA; CDR3 protein: CASSSDRVTVEQFF; CDR3 DNA: TGTGCCAGCAGTTCGGACAGGGTCACGGTTGAGCAGTTCTTC
V gene: TRBV7-3; J gene: TRBJ2-5; D gene: NA; CDR3 length: 13; clone size: NA; CDR3 protein: CASSSQPRETQYF; CDR3 DNA: TGTGCCAGCAGCTCCCAACCGAGGGAGACCCAGTACTTC
V gene: TRBV28; J gene: TRBJ2-2; D gene: TRBD2; CDR3 length: 16; clone size: NA; CDR3 protein: CASSLGRGGGTGELFF; CDR3 DNA: TGTGCCAGCAGTTTAGGCCGGGGGGGCGGCACCGGGGAGCTGTTTTTT
V gene: TRBV28; J gene: TRBJ1-5; D gene: TRBD1; CDR3 length: 16; clone size: NA; CDR3 protein: CASSPETGGLGQPQHF; CDR3 DNA: TGTGCCAGCAGCCCTGAGACAGGGGGCCTTGGTCAGCCCCAGCATTTT
V gene: TRBV7-6; J gene: TRBJ2-1; D gene: NA; CDR3 length: 16; clone size: NA; CDR3 protein: CASSRQGTSLYNEQFF; CDR3 DNA: TGTGCCAGCAGCCGGCAGGGGACGAGTCTCTACAATGAGCAGTTCTTC
V gene: TRBV6-1; J gene: TRBJ2-5; D gene: TRBD2; CDR3 length: 17; clone size: NA; CDR3 protein: CASSVLWSGRGGETQYF; CDR3 DNA: TGTGCCAGCAGTGTTCTTTGGAGCGGGAGGGGAGGAGAGACCCAGTACTTC
V gene: TRBV6-1; J gene: TRBJ2-7; D gene: TRBD2; CDR3 length: 16; clone size: NA; CDR3 protein: CASSVTLAGGPYEQYF; CDR3 DNA: TGTGCCAGCAGTGTCACCCTAGCGGGGGGGCCCTACGAGCAGTACTTC
V gene: TRBV7-9; J gene: TRBJ2-1; D gene: TRBD2; CDR3 length: 15; clone size: few; CDR3 protein: CASSGIAGEDNEQFF; CDR3 DNA: TGTGCCAGCAGCGGAATAGCGGGGGAGGACAATGAGCAGTTCTTC
V gene: TRBV18; J gene: TRBJ1-1; D gene: NA; CDR3 length: 13; clone size: NA; CDR3 protein: CASSLLIQPEAFF; CDR3 DNA: TGTGCCAGCTCACTCCTCATACAGCCTGAAGCTTTCTTT
V gene: TRBV28; J gene: TRBJ2-5; D gene: NA; CDR3 length: 15; clone size: NA; CDR3 protein: CASSFAGKPQETQYF; CDR3 DNA: TGTGCCAGCAGTTTTGCAGGGAAACCCCAAGAGACCCAGTACTTC
V gene: TRBV5-5; J gene: TRBJ1-5; D gene: TRBD1; CDR3 length: 15; clone size: NA; CDR3 protein: CASSGGTGVVQPQHF; CDR3 DNA: TGTGCCAGCAGCGGCGGGACAGGGGTTGTTCAGCCCCAGCATTTT
V gene: TRBV7-3; J gene: TRBJ2-1; D gene: TRBD2; CDR3 length: 15; clone size: NA; CDR3 protein: CASSSAGGYYNEQFF; CDR3 DNA: TGTGCCAGCAGCTCAGCGGGAGGTTACTACAATGAGCAGTTCTTC
V gene: TRBV5-6; J gene: TRBJ2-7; D gene: NA; CDR3 length: 17; clone size: NA; CDR3 protein: CASSSRKTARGVYEQYF; CDR3 DNA: TGTGCCAGCAGCTCCAGAAAGACAGCCAGGGGAGTGTACGAGCAGTACTTC
V gene: TRBV12-5; J gene: TRBJ2-7; D gene: TRBD2; CDR3 length: 14; clone size: few; CDR3 protein: CASVQRDGSYEQYF; CDR3 DNA: TGTGCTAGTGTTCAGCGGGACGGGAGCTACGAGCAGTACTTC
V gene: TRBV7-2; J gene: TRBJ2-4; D gene: TRBD1; CDR3 length: 17; clone size: once; CDR3 protein: CASSPIDRARTKNIQYF; CDR3 DNA: TGTGCCAGCAGCCCGATCGACAGGGCGAGGACCAAAAACATTCAGTACTTC
V gene: TRBV2; J gene: TRBJ1-1; D gene: NA; CDR3 length: 15; clone size: NA; CDR3 protein: CASSKGRSRNTEAFF; CDR3 DNA: TGTGCCAGCAGTAAAGGGAGGTCCCGGAACACTGAAGCTTTCTTT
V gene: TRBV2; J gene: TRBJ2-7; D gene: TRBD2; CDR3 length: 14; clone size: once; CDR3 protein: CASRPGLGNHEQYF; CDR3 DNA: TGTGCCAGCAGGCCGGGACTAGGTAACCACGAGCAGTACTTC
V gene: TRBV7-9; J gene: TRBJ1-5; D gene: NA; CDR3 length: 13; clone size: NA; CDR3 protein: CASSIAQGWPQHF; CDR3 DNA: TGTGCCAGCAGCATAGCCCAGGGGTGGCCCCAGCATTTT
V gene: TRBV19; J gene: TRBJ1-6; D gene: NA; CDR3 length: 18; clone size: NA; CDR3 protein: CASSPGRDSSSYNSPLHF; CDR3 DNA: TGTGCCAGTAGCCCCGGGAGGGATTCAAGCTCCTATAATTCACCCCTCCACTTT
V gene: TRBV28; J gene: TRBJ1-1; D gene: NA; CDR3 length: 14; clone size: NA; CDR3 protein: CASNRGLMNTEAFF; CDR3 DNA: TGTGCCAGCAATAGGGGCCTAATGAACACTGAAGCTTTCTTT
V gene: TRBV9; J gene: TRBJ1-1; D gene: TRBD1; CDR3 length: 14; clone size: few; CDR3 protein: CASSFRDSYTEAFF; CDR3 DNA: TGTGCCAGCAGCTTCCGGGACAGCTACACTGAAGCTTTCTTT
V gene: TRBV15; J gene: TRBJ2-7; D gene: TRBD1; CDR3 length: 14; clone size: NA; CDR3 protein: CATSRDRSSYEQYF; CDR3 DNA: TGTGCCACCAGCAGGGACAGGAGCTCCTACGAGCAGTACTTC
V gene: TRBV5-4; J gene: TRBJ1-1; D gene: TRBD1; CDR3 length: 14; clone size: NA; CDR3 protein: CASSTGQGKTEAFF; CDR3 DNA: TGTGCCAGCAGCACGGGACAGGGGAAAACTGAAGCTTTCTTT
V gene: TRBV23-1; J gene: TRBJ1-1; D gene: NA; CDR3 length: 14; clone size: few; CDR3 protein: CASNPGTTNTEAFF; CDR3 DNA: TGCGCCAGCAATCCCGGGACAACGAACACTGAAGCTTTCTTT
V gene: TRBV7-9; J gene: TRBJ1-2; D gene: NA; CDR3 length: 14; clone size: NA; CDR3 protein: CASSYGQWAYGYTF; CDR3 DNA: TGTGCCAGCAGCTATGGACAGTGGGCCTATGGCTACACCTTC
V gene: TRBV19; J gene: TRBJ2-1; D gene: NA; CDR3 length: 12; clone size: NA; CDR3 protein: CASSMGRIEQFF; CDR3 DNA: TGTGCCAGTAGTATGGGGCGGATCGAGCAGTTCTTC
V gene: TRBV5-4; J gene: TRBJ1-4; D gene: NA; CDR3 length: 14; clone size: NA; CDR3 protein: CASHPGRGAEKLFF; CDR3 DNA: TGTGCCAGCCACCCTGGGCGGGGGGCCGAAAAACTGTTTTTT
V gene: TRBV7-8; J gene: TRBJ2-7; D gene: TRBD1; CDR3 length: 15; clone size: few; CDR3 protein: CASSLARQGGDEQYF; CDR3 DNA: TGTGCCAGCAGCTTAGCGCGACAGGGGGGGGACGAGCAGTACTTC
V gene: TRBV19; J gene: TRBJ2-3; D gene: TRBD1; CDR3 length: 19; clone size: NA; CDR3 protein: CASSMRGQGWVVGTDTQYF; CDR3 DNA: TGTGCCAGTAGTATGCGGGGACAGGGATGGGTGGTCGGCACAGATACGCAGTATTTT
V gene: TRBV6-6; J gene: TRBJ2-1; D gene: NA; CDR3 length: 11; clone size: NA; CDR3 protein: CASSAAGRQFF; CDR3 DNA: TGTGCCAGCTCCGCTGCGGGCAGGCAGTTCTTC
V gene: TRBV14; J gene: TRBJ2-3; D gene: TRBD2; CDR3 length: 19; clone size: NA; CDR3 protein: CASSRKLAGAQRSSDTQYF; CDR3 DNA: TGTGCCAGCAGCCGGAAGCTAGCGGGGGCCCAACGGTCCTCAGATACGCAGTATTTT
V gene: TRBV29-1; J gene: TRBJ1-2; D gene: NA; CDR3 length: 11; clone size: NA; CDR3 protein: CSVAVLYGYTF; CDR3 DNA: TGCAGCGTTGCGGTGCTGTATGGCTACACCTTC
V gene: TRBV29-1; J gene: TRBJ2-5; D gene: TRBD2; CDR3 length: 13; clone size: NA; CDR3 protein: CSGTSLLQETQYF; CDR3 DNA: TGCAGCGGGACTAGCCTCCTCCAAGAGACCCAGTACTTC
V gene: TRBV4-1; J gene: TRBJ2-2; D gene: NA; CDR3 length: 15; clone size: NA; CDR3 protein: CASRRGGGNTGELFF; CDR3 DNA: TGCGCCAGCAGACGAGGGGGGGGGAACACCGGGGAGCTGTTTTTT
V gene: TRBV7-9; J gene: TRBJ1-2; D gene: TRBD1; CDR3 length: 17; clone size: NA; CDR3 protein: CASSSRQGAGSNYGYTF; CDR3 DNA: TGTGCCAGCAGCTCCAGACAGGGGGCAGGTTCTAACTATGGCTACACCTTC